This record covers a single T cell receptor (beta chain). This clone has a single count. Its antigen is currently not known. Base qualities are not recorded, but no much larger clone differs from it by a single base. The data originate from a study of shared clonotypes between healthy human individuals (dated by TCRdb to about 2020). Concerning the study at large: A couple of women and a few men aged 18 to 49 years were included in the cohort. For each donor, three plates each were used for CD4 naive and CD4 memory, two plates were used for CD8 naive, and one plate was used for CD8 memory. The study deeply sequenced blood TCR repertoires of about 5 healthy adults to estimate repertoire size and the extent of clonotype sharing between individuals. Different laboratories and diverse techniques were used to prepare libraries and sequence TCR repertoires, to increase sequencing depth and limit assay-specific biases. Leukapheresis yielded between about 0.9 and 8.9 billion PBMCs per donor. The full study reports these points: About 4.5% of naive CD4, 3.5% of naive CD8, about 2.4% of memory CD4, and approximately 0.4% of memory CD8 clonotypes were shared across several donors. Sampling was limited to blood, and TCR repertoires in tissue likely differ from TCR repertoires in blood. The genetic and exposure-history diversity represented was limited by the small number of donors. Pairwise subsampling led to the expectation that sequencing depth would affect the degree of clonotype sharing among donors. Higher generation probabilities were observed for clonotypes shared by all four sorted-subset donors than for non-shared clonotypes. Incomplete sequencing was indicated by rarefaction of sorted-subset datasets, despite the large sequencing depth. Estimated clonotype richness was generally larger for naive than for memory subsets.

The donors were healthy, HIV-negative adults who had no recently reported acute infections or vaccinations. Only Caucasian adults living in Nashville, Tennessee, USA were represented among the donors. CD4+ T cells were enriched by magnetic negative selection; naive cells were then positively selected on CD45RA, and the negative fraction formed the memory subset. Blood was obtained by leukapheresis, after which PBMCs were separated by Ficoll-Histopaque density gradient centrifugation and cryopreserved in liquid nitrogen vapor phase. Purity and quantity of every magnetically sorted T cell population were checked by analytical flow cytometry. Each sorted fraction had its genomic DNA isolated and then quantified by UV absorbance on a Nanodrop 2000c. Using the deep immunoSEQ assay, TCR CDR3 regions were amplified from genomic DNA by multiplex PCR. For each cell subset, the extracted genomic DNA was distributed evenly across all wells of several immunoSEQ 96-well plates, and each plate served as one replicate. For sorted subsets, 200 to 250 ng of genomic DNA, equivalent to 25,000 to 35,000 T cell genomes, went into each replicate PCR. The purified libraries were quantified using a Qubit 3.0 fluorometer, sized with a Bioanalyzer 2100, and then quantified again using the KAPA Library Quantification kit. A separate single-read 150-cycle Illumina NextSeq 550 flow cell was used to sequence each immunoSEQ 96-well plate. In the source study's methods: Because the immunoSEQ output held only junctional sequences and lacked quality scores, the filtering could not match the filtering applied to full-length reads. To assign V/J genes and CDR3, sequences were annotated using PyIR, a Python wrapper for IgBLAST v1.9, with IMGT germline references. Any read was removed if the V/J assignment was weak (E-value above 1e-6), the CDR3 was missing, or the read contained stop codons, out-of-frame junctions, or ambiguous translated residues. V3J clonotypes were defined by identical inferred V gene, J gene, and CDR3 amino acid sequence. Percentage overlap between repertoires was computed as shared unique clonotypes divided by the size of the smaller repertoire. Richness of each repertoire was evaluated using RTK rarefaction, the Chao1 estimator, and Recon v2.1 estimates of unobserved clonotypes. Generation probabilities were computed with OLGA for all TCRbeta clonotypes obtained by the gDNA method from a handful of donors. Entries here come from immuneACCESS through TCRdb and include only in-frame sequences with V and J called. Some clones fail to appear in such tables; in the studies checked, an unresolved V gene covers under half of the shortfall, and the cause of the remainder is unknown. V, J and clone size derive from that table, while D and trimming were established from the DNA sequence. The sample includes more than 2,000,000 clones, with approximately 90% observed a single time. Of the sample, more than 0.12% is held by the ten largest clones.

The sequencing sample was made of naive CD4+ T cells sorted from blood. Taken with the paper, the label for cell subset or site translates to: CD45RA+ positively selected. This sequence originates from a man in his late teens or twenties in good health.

CDR3 region: CASSRLGTPGGADTQYF. The base sequence is TGTGCCAGCAGCAGACTCGGGACTCCCGGAGGCGCAGATACGCAGTATTTT. The V and J genes are TRBV5-4 and TRBJ2-3; the D gene is perhaps TRBD2, from 6 matching bases. The CDR1 and CDR2 encoded by the germline V gene (reference sequence) are SGHNT and YYREEE. The junction carries 22 bases between V and J, which are trimmed by 4 bases and 4 bases respectively. The CDR3 covers 17 residues, taking in both the cysteine and the phenylalanine. Kept here is only the CDR3 DNA, which spans 51 bases and is read in frame from base 1.